Presented here are 18 T cell receptor beta chains from one specimen sequenced in a study of shared clonotypes between healthy human individuals. Libraries were prepared by immunoSEQ multiplex PCR; TCRdb keeps only in-frame clonotypes and omits some of them. The sample holds hundreds of thousands of clones, about three quarters seen once. Source material: memory CD4+ T cells sorted from blood. Specified subset: CD45RA-negative fraction. The receptors originated from a woman aged 30 to 39 in good health.

The rearrangement uses TRBV7-4 and TRBJ1-3, with D uncertain. The CDR3 is 13 amino acids. CDR1 and CDR2 from the germline V gene are SGHVT and SQSDAQ. Trimming removed 6 bases at V and 0 bases at J, with 6 bases between. The chain's CDR3 is CASRGNSGNTIYF. CDR3 DNA: TGTGCCAGCAGAGGGAACTCTGGAAACACCATATATTTT.

The rearrangement joins TRBV11-2 to TRBJ2-3, with 13 positions matching TRBD2. Per the germline V gene, CDR1 is SGHAT and CDR2 is FQNNGV. This CDR3 is built from 16 residues. V lost 5 bases to trimming and J lost 1 base; unmatched junction nucleotides: 3. CDR3 bases: TGTGCCAGCAGCCATGGGACTAGCGGGGGCACAGATACGCAGTATTTT. The encoded protein is CASSHGTSGGTDTQYF. Filled out from reference TRBV11-2 and TRBJ2-3, the complete variable domain reads EAGVAQSPRYKIIEKRQSVAFWCNPISGHATLYWYQQILGQGPKLLIQFQNNGVVDDSQLPKDRFSAERLKGVDSTLKIQPAKLEDSAVYLCASSHGTSGGTDTQYFGPGTRLTVL.

V is TRBV7-2 and J is TRBJ2-7, with 7 bases fitting TRBD2. This CDR3 has 15 amino acids. Trimming took 0 bases from V and 2 from J; bases not matched to a gene: 4. The germline V gene encodes CDR1 SGHTA and CDR2 FQGNSA. CDR3 coding DNA: TGTGCCAGCAGCTTAGCGGCGGGAGCTCCCTACGAGCAGTACTTC. Its protein is CASSLAAGAPYEQYF.

The genes are TRBV11-3 and TRBJ2-1, with a weak D call TRBD2 (6 bases). CDR3 size: 13 residues. V lost 5 bases to trimming and J lost 5 bases, with 10 bases between them. Germline lookup yields CDR1 SGHNT and CDR2 YENEEA. The CDR3 spells CASSLGLNNEQFF. Here the CDR3 DNA reads TGTGCCAGCAGCCTGGGACTGAACAATGAGCAGTTCTTC.

V usage is TRBV27 and J usage is TRBJ1-1, with no clear D. This CDR3 has 13 residues. Between the trimmed V and J ends, which lost 5 bases and 4 bases, there was a span of 11 bases. CDR1 is MNHEY, CDR2 SMNVEV, per germline (reference sequence). The CDR3 sequence: CASSTKRGTEAFF. CDR3 sequence (DNA): TGTGCCAGCAGTACAAAGCGGGGCACTGAAGCTTTCTTT.

The chain has TRBV5-1 and TRBJ1-1; D is undetermined. In germline, CDR1 is SGHRS, CDR2 YFSETQ. This CDR3 has 16 amino acids. Between the trimmed V and J ends, which lost 0 bases and 0 bases, there was a span of 12 bases. CDR3 nucleotides: TGCGCCAGCAGCTTGGGTCGGGCAGTAATGAACACTGAAGCTTTCTTT. This codes for CASSLGRAVMNTEAFF.

V gene TRBV27 combines with J gene TRBJ2-1; 8 nucleotides line up with TRBD2. The length of the CDR3 is 18 residues. Germline V lookup: CDR1 MNHEY, CDR2 SMNVEV (reference sequence). The V gene end was trimmed by 4 bases and the J gene end by 0 bases; junction bases not matched to a gene: 11. Here the CDR3 DNA reads TGTGCCAGCAGTTCCTCAAGCGGGGGTACCTTCTCCTACAATGAGCAGTTCTTC. Protein: CASSSSSGGTFSYNEQFF.

This chain connects TRBV10-3 to TRBJ1-2; tentative D call: TRBD1 (5 bases). The germline CDR1 and CDR2 sequences are ENHRY and SYGVKD. CDR3 length equals 13 residues. Trimming took off 6 bases at V and 4 bases at J, with 12 bases between the two ends. The CDR3: CAIRGPLPYGYTF. CDR3 bases: TGTGCCATCAGGGGGCCGCTACCCTATGGCTACACCTTC.

Many counts were recorded for this clone. V and J are TRBV5-6 and TRBJ2-5; D gene uncertain. Looked up from germline, CDR1 is SGHDT and CDR2 is YYEEEE. The V and J ends lost 1 base and 2 bases respectively, with 18 bases between them. The CDR3 is made up of 17 amino acids. The CDR3 spells CASSLRVVAAGQETQYF. The DNA of the CDR3 is TGTGCCAGCAGCTTGAGGGTTGTAGCCGCCGGACAAGAGACCCAGTACTTC.

The J gene is TRBJ2-7, the V gene TRBV5-4, with TRBD2 matching 10 bases. Germline V CDR1 and CDR2: SGHNT, YYREEE (reference sequence). Trimming at V came to 2 bases and at J to 2 bases, leaving 4 bases not matched to a gene. The CDR3 spans 15 residues. CDR3 region: CASSFPGTSAYEQYF. CDR3 nucleotide sequence: TGTGCCAGCAGCTTCCCCGGGACTAGCGCCTACGAGCAGTACTTC.

The chain has TRBV6-5 and TRBJ2-3; 7 bases map to TRBD2. The CDR3 runs to 13 residues. The germline gives CDR1 MNHEY, CDR2 SVGAGI. J was trimmed by 2 bases and V by 10 bases; bases with no gene match: 6. The CDR3 is CATLSGYTDTQYF. Here the CDR3 DNA reads TGTGCCACCCTTAGCGGGTACACAGATACGCAGTATTTT.

The chain carries TRBV11-1 and TRBJ2-7, with 14 bases identical to TRBD2. Per the germline V gene, CDR1 is SGHAT and CDR2 is FQDESV (reference sequence). Trimming at V came to 5 bases and at J to 3 bases, leaving 6 bases not matched to a gene. This CDR3 spans 16 amino acids. The CDR3 nucleotides are TGTGCCAGCAGCCCCGGGACTAGCGGGAGTTACTACGAGCAGTACTTC. It encodes CASSPGTSGSYYEQYF.

V usage is TRBV5-1 and J usage is TRBJ2-7, with D maybe TRBD1 (6 bases). In germline, CDR1 is SGHRS, CDR2 YFSETQ. Trimming pared 2 bases from V and 2 bases from J, leaving 14 bases between. This CDR3 spans 15 amino acids. CDR3 sequence reads: CASSFGGPNAYEQYF. CDR3 nucleotide sequence: TGCGCCAGCAGCTTTGGGGGCCCAAACGCCTACGAGCAGTACTTC.

A remark on this clone: The same CDR3 can be traced to other DNA sequences in this sample. The V gene is TRBV19, the J gene TRBJ1-1; D remains ambiguous. The germline V gene encodes CDR1 LNHDA and CDR2 SQIVND (reference sequence). CDR3 length equals 13 residues. The V end was cut by 7 bases, the J end by 2 bases, with 11 bases between. For the CDR3, the DNA is TGTGCCAGTAATGGTGGCGTAAACACTGAAGCTTTCTTT. Translation: CASNGGVNTEAFF. Using reference TRBV19 and TRBJ1-1 for the parts outside the CDR3, the full variable domain is DGGITQSPKYLFRKEGQNVTLSCEQNLNHDAMYWYRQDPGQGLRLIYYSQIVNDFQKGDIAEGYSVSREKKESFPLTVTSAQKNPTAFYLCASNGGVNTEAFFGQGTRLTVV.

CDR3 sequence reads: CASSQVDRGETQYF. DNA for the CDR3: TGCGCCAGCAGCCAAGTGGACAGGGGAGAGACCCAGTACTTC. The chain combines TRBV4-1 with TRBJ2-5; 9 nucleotides agree with TRBD1. This CDR3 comprises 14 residues. J gave up 4 bases and V 1 base, and 1 base lay outside the gene matches. Germline V gene sequence: CDR1 MGHRA, CDR2 YSYEKL.

There are a few counts of this clone. V and J are TRBV13 and TRBJ2-1; D gene uncertain. Germline-derived CDR1 and CDR2 are PRHDT and FYEKMQ (reference sequence). CDR3 length: 16 residues. Trimming removed 1 base at V and 0 bases at J, with 10 bases between. The CDR3 nucleotides are TGTGCCAGCAGCTTAGTTGCGTACAGCTCCTACAATGAGCAGTTCTTC. This codes for CASSLVAYSSYNEQFF.

Comments on this clone: A much larger clone lies a single base off, so this may be a read error. This sequence joins TRBV7-7 and TRBJ2-7, with TRBD2 identical over 12 bases. V was pared by 1 base and J by 3 bases, with 1 base of the junction left unmatched. The germline CDR1 and CDR2 sequences are SSHAT and FNYEAQ (reference sequence). The CDR3 length is 15 residues. The CDR3 sequence: CASSLGTSGNYEQYF. For the CDR3, the DNA is TGTGCCAGCAGCTTAGGGACTAGCGGGAACTACGAGCAGTACTTC.

The chain employs TRBV19 and TRBJ2-4; TRBD1 is a possible D gene (5 bases). V was clipped by 2 bases and J by 9 bases, with 14 bases between them. This CDR3 comprises 14 residues. Germline loops: CDR1 LNHDA, CDR2 SQIVND (reference sequence). CDR3 in amino acids: CASSIIAGLGIQYF. CDR3 bases: TGTGCCAGTAGTATAATAGCAGGGCTTGGCATTCAGTACTTC.